The rows below give T cell receptor beta chains drawn from one sample of a study of OX40 agonist ivuxolimab in advanced cancers. Assay used: immunoSEQ multiplex PCR; TCRdb lists only in-frame clones, some missing. The table lists under 100,000 clones, 80% to 90% of them singletons. The input for sequencing was CD4+ or CD8+ T cells sorted from blood, taken in a trial of the OX40 agonist ivuxolimab. These receptors were collected from an adult with an advanced solid tumor such as melanoma, head and neck, liver or kidney cancer. Each CDR3 is given with its conserved first and last residue. A D gene is named only where the DNA matches it firmly. Size values are once, few and many counts, or a class for expanded clones, and some rows have none.

D	size	V	J	CDR3	DNA
-	-	TRBV9	TRBJ1-2	CASSPRGGSNYGYTF	TGTGCCAGCAGCCCGCGGGGGGGCTCTAACTATGGCTACACCTTC
-	-	TRBV7-3	TRBJ2-2	CASSGWFGELFF	TGTGCCAGCAGCGGCTGGTTCGGGGAGCTGTTTTTT
TRBD1	-	TRBV27	TRBJ2-3	CASSLDRGDTQYF	TGTGCCAGCAGTTTGGACAGGGGAGATACGCAGTATTTT
TRBD1	-	TRBV27	TRBJ2-3	CASSFRTGGRGDTQYF	TGTGCCAGCAGTTTCCGGACAGGGGGCAGGGGGGATACGCAGTATTTT
TRBD1	-	TRBV6-6	TRBJ1-1	CASSSRDRGLNTEAFF	TGTGCCAGCAGTTCCCGGGACAGGGGACTGAACACTGAAGCTTTCTTT
TRBD2	few	TRBV15	TRBJ2-3	CATSSDSGSRTDTQYF	TGTGCCACCAGCAGTGATAGCGGGAGCAGGACAGATACGCAGTATTTT
-	-	TRBV15	TRBJ2-5	CATSRGADQETQYF	TGTGCCACCAGCAGAGGAGCGGACCAAGAGACCCAGTACTTC
TRBD1	-	TRBV19	TRBJ1-5	CASSMGTGSIHQPQHF	TGTGCCAGTAGTATGGGGACAGGTTCGATTCATCAGCCCCAGCATTTT
TRBD2	-	TRBV9	TRBJ2-7	CASSERASGRGGQYF	TGTGCCAGCAGCGAAAGGGCTAGCGGGAGGGGCGGGCAGTACTTC
-	-	TRBV5-1	TRBJ2-7	CASSTQGSTYEQYF	TGCGCCAGCAGCACTCAGGGGAGTACCTACGAGCAGTACTTC
-	once	TRBV19	TRBJ1-3	CASTLRGGSGNTIYF	TGTGCCAGTACCCTAAGAGGGGGCTCTGGAAACACCATATATTTT
-	-	TRBV6-1	TRBJ2-7	CASNGAGSYEQYF	TGTGCCAGCAATGGGGCAGGTTCCTACGAGCAGTACTTC
-	-	TRBV6-5	TRBJ1-5	CASSPGFSPQHF	TGTGCCAGCAGCCCCGGGTTCTCGCCCCAGCATTTT
-	-	TRBV5-6	TRBJ2-2	CASSLANTGELFF	TGTGCCAGCAGCTTGGCGAACACCGGGGAGCTGTTTTTT
-	-	TRBV19	TRBJ2-3	CASSPRASPSTDTQYF	TGTGCCAGTAGTCCCCGGGCGTCTCCCAGCACAGATACGCAGTATTTT
TRBD2	-	TRBV7-2	TRBJ2-1	CASSTGTSGVVGQFF	TGTGCCAGCAGCACCGGGACTAGCGGAGTAGTAGGGCAGTTCTTC
TRBD2	-	TRBV18	TRBJ2-3	CASSPGLAGVDTQYF	TGTGCCAGCTCACCGGGACTAGCGGGAGTTGATACGCAGTATTTT
-	-	TRBV6-6	TRBJ1-3	CASSYSSTSGNTIYF	TGTGCCAGCAGTTACTCGAGCACCTCTGGAAACACCATATATTTT
-	-	TRBV5-1	TRBJ2-1	CASSFWGGKPSENEQFF	TGCGCCAGCAGCTTCTGGGGCGGGAAACCCTCCGAGAATGAGCAGTTCTTC
-	-	TRBV29-1	TRBJ2-2	CSVTTRVGGELFF	TGCAGCGTTACCACTAGGGTGGGCGGGGAGCTGTTTTTT
TRBD2	-	TRBV15	TRBJ2-5	CATSGGLAGEETQYF	TGTGCCACCAGCGGGGGACTAGCGGGGGAAGAGACCCAGTACTTC
TRBD1	-	TRBV30	TRBJ1-2	CAWTSGTDNNYGYTF	TGTGCCTGGACCTCCGGGACAGACAATAACTATGGCTACACCTTC
-	-	TRBV19	TRBJ1-2	CASSILDGNYGYTF	TGTGCCAGTAGTATCCTCGACGGGAACTATGGCTACACCTTC
-	-	TRBV27	TRBJ2-5	CASSLDRWGTQYF	TGTGCCAGCAGTTTAGACAGGTGGGGGACCCAGTACTTC
-	-	TRBV7-9	TRBJ1-2	CASSPPGRVDGYTF	TGTGCCAGCAGCCCCCCGGGCAGGGTCGATGGCTACACCTTC
-	-	TRBV7-6	TRBJ2-1	CASSPEYNEQFF	TGTGCCAGCAGCCCCGAATACAATGAGCAGTTCTTC
-	few	TRBV4-2	TRBJ2-6	CASSQDTGRGGSGANVLTF	TGTGCCAGCAGCCAAGATACCGGCAGGGGGGGTTCTGGGGCCAACGTCCTGACTTTC
-	-	TRBV6-6	TRBJ1-1	CASSPREARSTEAFF	TGTGCCAGCAGTCCCCGGGAGGCGCGAAGCACTGAAGCTTTCTTT